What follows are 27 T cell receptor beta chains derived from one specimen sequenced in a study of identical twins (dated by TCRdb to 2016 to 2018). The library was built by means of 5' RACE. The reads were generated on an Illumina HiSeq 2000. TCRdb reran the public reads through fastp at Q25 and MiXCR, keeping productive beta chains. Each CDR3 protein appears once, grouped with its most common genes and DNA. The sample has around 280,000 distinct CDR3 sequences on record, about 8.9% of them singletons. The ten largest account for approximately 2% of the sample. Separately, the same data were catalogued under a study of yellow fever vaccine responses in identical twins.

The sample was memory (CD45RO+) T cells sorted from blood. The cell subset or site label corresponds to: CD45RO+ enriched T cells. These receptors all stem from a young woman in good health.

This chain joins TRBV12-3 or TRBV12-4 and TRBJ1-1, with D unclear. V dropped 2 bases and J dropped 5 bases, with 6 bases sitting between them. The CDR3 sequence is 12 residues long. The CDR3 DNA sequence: TGTGCCAGCAGTTTATCGGTTACTGAAGCTTTCTTT. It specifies CASSLSVTEAFF.

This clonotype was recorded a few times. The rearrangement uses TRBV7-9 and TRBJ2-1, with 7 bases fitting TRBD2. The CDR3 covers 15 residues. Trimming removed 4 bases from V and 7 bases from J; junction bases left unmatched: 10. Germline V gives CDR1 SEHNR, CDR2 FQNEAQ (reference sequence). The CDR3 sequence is CASSSGGGPTNEQFF. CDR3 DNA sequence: TGTGCCAGCAGCTCCGGGGGAGGGCCAACAAATGAGCAGTTCTTC. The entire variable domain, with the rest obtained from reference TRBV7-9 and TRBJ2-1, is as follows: DTGVSQNPRHKITKRGQNVTFRCDPISEHNRLYWYRQTLGQGPEFLTYFQNEAQLEKSRLLSDRFSAERPKGSFSTLEIQRTEQGDSAMYLCASSSGGGPTNEQFFGPGTRLTVL.

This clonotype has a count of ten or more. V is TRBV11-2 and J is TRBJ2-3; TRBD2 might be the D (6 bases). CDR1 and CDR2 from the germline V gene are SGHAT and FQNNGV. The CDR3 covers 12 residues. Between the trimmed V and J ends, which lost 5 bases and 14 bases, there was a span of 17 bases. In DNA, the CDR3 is TGTGCCAGCAGCGTCGGCGGGGCTAGGGTGTATTTT. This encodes CASSVGGARVYF.

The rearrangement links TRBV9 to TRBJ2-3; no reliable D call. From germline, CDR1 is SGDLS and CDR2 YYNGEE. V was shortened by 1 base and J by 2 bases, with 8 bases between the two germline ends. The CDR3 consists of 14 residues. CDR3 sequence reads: CASSVLINTDTQYF. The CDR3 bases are TGTGCCAGCAGCGTATTAATCAACACAGATACGCAGTATTTT.

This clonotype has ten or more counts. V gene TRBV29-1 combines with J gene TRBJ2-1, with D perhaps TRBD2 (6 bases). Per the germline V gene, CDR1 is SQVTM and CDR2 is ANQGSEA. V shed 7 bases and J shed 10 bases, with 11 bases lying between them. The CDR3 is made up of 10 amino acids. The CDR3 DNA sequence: TGCAGCGGTGGGACTTCAGAGCAGTTCTTC. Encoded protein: CSGGTSEQFF.

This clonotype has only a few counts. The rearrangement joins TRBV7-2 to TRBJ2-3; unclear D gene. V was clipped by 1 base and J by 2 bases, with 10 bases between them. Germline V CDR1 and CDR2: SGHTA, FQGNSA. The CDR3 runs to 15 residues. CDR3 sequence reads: CASSLGWHYTDTQYF. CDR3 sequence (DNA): TGTGCCAGCAGCTTAGGCTGGCACTACACAGATACGCAGTATTTT.

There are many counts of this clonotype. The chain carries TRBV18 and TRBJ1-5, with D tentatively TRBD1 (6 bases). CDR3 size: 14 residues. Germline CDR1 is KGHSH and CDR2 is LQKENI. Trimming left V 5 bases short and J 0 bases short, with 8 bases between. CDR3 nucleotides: TGTGCCAGCTCAACGACAGGTAGCAATCAGCCCCAGCATTTT. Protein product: CASSTTGSNQPQHF.

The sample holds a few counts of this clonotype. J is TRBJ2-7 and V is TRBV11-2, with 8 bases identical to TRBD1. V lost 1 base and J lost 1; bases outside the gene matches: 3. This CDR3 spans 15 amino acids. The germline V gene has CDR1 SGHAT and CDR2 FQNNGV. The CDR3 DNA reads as TGTGCCAGCAGCTTAGCTCAGGGGGCTTCCTACGAGCAGTACTTC. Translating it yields CASSLAQGASYEQYF. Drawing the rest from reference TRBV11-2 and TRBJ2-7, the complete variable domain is EAGVAQSPRYKIIEKRQSVAFWCNPISGHATLYWYQQILGQGPKLLIQFQNNGVVDDSQLPKDRFSAERLKGVDSTLKIQPAKLEDSAVYLCASSLAQGASYEQYFGPGTRLTVT.

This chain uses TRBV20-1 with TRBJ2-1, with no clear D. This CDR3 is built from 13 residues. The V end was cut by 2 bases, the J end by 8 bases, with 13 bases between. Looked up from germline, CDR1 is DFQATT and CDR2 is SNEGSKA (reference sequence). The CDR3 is CSARIGARDEQFF. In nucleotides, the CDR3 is TGCAGTGCTAGAATTGGAGCTAGGGATGAGCAGTTCTTC.

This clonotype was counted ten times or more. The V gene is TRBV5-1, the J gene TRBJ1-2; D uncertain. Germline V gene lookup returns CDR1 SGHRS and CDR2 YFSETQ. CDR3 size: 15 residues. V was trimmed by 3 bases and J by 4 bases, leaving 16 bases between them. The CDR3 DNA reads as TGCGCCAGCAGCTCCTCGAACTCCGGGCTCTATGGCTACACCTTC. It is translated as CASSSSNSGLYGYTF.

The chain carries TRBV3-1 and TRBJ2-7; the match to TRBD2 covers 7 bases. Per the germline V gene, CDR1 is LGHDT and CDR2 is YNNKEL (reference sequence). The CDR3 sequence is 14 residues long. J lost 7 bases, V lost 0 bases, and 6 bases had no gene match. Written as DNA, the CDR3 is TGTGCCAGCAGCCAAGAATGGAAAGCGGGAGAGCAGTACTTC. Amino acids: CASSQEWKAGEQYF.

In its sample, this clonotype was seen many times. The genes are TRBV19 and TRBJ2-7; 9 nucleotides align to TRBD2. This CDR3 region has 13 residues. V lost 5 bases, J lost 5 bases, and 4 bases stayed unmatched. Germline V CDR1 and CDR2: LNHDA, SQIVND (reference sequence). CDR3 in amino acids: CASSPLAGDEQYF. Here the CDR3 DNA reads TGTGCCAGTAGTCCCTTAGCGGGAGACGAGCAGTACTTC.

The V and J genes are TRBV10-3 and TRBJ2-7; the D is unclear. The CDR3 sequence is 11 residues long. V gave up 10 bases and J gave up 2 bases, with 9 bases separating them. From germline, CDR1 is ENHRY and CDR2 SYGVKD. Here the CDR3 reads CASGSTYEQYV. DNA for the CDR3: TGTGCCAGTGGGTCAACCTACGAGCAGTACGTC.

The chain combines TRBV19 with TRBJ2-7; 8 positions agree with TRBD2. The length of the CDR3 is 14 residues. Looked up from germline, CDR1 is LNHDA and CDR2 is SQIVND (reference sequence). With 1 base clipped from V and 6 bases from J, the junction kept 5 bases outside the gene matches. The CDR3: CASSIAGLAGEQYF. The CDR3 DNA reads TGTGCCAGTAGTATAGCCGGACTAGCAGGCGAGCAGTACTTC.

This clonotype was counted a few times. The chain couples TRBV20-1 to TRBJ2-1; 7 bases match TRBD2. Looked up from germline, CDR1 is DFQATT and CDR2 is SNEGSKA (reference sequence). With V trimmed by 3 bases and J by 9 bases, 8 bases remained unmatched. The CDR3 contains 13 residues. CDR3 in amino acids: CSASSPASGEQFF. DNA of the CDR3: TGCAGTGCTAGTTCGCCGGCTAGCGGTGAGCAGTTCTTC.

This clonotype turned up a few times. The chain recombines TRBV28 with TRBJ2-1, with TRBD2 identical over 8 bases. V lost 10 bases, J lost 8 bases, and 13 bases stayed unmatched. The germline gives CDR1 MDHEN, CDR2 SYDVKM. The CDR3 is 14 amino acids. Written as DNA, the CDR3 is TGTGCCACGTCGGGAGGGGCTTTTTTGGATGAGCAGTTCTTC. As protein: CATSGGAFLDEQFF. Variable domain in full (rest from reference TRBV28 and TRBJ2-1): DVKVTQSSRYLVKRTGEKVFLECVQDMDHENMFWYRQDPGLGLRLIYFSYDVKMKEKGDIPEGYSVSREKKERFSLILESASTNQTSMYLCATSGGAFLDEQFFGPGTRLTVL.

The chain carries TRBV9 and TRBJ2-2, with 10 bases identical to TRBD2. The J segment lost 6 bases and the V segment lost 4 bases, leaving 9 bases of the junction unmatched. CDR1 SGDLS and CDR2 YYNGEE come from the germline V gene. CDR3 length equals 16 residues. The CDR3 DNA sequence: TGTGCCAGCAGCTTGAGCGGGGGGGCCACTCCCGGGGAGCTGTTTTTT. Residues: CASSLSGGATPGELFF.

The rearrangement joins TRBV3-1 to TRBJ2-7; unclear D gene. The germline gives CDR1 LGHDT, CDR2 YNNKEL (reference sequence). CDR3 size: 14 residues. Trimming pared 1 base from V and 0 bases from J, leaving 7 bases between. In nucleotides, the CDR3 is TGTGCCAGCAGCCAAGGACTTACCTCCTACGAGCAGTACTTC. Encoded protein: CASSQGLTSYEQYF.

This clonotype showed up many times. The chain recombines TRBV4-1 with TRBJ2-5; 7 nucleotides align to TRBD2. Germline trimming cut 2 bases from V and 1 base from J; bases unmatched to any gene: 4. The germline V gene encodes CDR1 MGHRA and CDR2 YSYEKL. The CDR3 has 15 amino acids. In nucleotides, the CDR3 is TGCGCCAGCAGCCAAAGAGCGGGGACCCAAGAGACCCAGTACTTC. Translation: CASSQRAGTQETQYF.

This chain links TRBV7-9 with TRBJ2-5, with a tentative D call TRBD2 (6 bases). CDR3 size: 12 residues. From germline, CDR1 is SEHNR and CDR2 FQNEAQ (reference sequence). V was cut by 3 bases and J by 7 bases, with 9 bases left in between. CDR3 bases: TGTGCCAGCAGCTTGGCCGGGGGGACCCAGTACTTC. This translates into CASSLAGGTQYF.

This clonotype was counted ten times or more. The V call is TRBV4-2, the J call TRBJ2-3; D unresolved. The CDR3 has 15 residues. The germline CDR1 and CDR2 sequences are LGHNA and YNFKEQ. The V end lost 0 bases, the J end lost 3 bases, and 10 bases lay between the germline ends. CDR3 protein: CASSQEAYSTDTQYF. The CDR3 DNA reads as TGTGCCAGCAGCCAAGAGGCGTACAGTACAGATACGCAGTATTTT.

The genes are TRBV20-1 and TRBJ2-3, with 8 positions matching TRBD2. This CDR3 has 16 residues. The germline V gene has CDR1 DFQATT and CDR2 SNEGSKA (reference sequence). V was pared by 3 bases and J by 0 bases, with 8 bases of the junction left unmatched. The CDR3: CSASRAGAVSTDTQYF. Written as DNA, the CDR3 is TGCAGTGCTAGTCGAGCGGGGGCCGTTAGCACAGATACGCAGTATTTT.

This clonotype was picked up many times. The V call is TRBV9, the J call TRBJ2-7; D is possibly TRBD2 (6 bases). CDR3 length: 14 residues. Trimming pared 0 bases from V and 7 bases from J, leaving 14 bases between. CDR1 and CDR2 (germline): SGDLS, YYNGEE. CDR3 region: CASSVETNRGEQYF. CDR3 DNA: TGTGCCAGCAGCGTAGAGACAAACCGGGGGGAGCAGTACTTC.

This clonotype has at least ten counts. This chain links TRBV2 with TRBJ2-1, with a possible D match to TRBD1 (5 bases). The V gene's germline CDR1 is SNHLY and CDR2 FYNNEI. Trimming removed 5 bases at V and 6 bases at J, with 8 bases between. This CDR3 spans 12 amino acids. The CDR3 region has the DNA TGTGCCAGCAGTCCAGACAGCAATGAGCAGTTCTTC. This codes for CASSPDSNEQFF.

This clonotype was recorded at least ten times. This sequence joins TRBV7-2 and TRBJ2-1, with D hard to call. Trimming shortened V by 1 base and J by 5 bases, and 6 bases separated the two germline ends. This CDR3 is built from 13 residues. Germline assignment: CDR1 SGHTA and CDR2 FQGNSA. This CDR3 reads CASSLGRNNEQFF. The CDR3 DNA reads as TGTGCCAGCAGCTTAGGTCGCAACAATGAGCAGTTCTTC.

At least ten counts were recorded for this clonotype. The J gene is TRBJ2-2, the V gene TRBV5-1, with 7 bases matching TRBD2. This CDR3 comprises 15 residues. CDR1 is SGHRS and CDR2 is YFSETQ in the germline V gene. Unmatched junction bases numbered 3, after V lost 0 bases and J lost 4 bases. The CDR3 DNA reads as TGCGCCAGCAGCTTGGCGGGGGGAAGCACCGGGGAGCTGTTTTTT. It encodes CASSLAGGSTGELFF.

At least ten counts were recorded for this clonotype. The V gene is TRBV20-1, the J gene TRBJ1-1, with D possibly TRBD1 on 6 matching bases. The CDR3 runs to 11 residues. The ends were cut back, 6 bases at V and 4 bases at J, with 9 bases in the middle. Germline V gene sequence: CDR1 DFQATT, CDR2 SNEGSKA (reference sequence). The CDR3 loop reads CSAPQGTEAFF. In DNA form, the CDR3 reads TGCAGTGCGCCACAGGGCACTGAAGCTTTCTTT.